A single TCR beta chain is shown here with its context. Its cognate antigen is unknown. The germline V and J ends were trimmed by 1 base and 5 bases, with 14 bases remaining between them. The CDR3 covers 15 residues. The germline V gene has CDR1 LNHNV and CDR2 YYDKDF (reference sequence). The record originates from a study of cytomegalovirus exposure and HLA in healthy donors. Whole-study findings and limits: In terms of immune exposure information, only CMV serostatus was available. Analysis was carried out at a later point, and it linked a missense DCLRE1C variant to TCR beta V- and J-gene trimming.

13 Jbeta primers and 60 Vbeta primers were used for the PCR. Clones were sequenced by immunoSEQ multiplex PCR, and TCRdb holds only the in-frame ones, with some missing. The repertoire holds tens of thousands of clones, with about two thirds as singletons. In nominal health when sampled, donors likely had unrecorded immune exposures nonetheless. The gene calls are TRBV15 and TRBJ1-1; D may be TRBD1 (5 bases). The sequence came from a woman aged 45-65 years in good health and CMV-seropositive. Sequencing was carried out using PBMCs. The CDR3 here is CATSRALGEETEAFF. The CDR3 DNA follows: TGTGCCACCAGCAGAGCCTTGGGGGAGGAGACTGAAGCTTTCTTT.